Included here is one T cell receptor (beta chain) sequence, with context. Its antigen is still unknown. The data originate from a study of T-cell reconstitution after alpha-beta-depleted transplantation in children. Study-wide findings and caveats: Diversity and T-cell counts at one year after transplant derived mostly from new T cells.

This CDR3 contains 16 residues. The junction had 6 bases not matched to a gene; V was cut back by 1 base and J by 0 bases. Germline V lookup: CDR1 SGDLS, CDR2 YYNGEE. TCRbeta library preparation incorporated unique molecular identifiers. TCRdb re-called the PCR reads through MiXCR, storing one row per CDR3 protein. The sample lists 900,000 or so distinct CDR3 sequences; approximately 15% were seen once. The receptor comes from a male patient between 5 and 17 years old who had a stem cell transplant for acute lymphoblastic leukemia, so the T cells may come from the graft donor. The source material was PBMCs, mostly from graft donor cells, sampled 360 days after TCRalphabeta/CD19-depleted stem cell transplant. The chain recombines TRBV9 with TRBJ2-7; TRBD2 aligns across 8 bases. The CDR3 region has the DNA TGTGCCAGCAGCGTACTGGGACTAGTTCGCTCCTACGAGCAGTACTTC. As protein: CASSVLGLVRSYEQYF.